This TCR beta chain is drawn from a study of T cell changes during pregnancy in multiple sclerosis. Between the trimmed V and J ends, which lost 5 bases and 0 bases, there was a span of 20 bases. In germline, CDR1 is SGHVS, CDR2 FQNEAQ. This CDR3 spans 19 amino acids. The repertoire was sequenced with immunoSEQ multiplex PCR; TCRdb's copy has only in-frame clones and lacks some. The data contain roughly 75,000 clones, 89% of them singletons. The sequence derives from a female donor with multiple sclerosis, enrolled in a pregnancy study. The V gene is TRBV7-8, the J gene TRBJ1-6, with D tentatively TRBD1 (6 bases). The specimen was peripheral blood, collected before pregnancy. This CDR3 reads CASSPGGGPYSSYNSPLHF. Written as DNA, the CDR3 is TGTGCCAGCAGCCCCGGGGGGGGGCCCTATAGCTCCTATAATTCACCCCTCCACTTT.